This T cell receptor beta chain was profiled in a study of graft-versus-host responses after intestinal transplantation. General study findings and limits: Researchers found GvH clones in recipient marrow, and some showed up first in ileum or blood.

Of note for this clone: Its antigen is unidentified.

V lost 4 bases and J 0 bases, leaving 10 bases between the germline ends. The CDR3 contains 15 residues. Germline assignment: CDR1 SNHLY and CDR2 FYNNEI. Method: immunoSEQ multiplex PCR; TCRdb's copy keeps in-frame clones and lacks some. This table has 25,000 or so clones, roughly nine tenths appearing once. The chain has TRBV2 and TRBJ2-1; D remains unclear. The sample here was PBMCs, taken just over 38 days after intestinal transplant. This sequence was found in a human patient who received an intestinal transplant, so some T cells may come from the graft donor. The CDR3 DNA reads TGTGCCAGCAGTGTTTTCGTAAGCTCCTACAATGAGCAGTTCTTC. Protein product: CASSVFVSSYNEQFF. Full variable domain (outside the CDR3, taken from reference TRBV2 and TRBJ2-1): EPEVTQTPSHQVTQMGQEVILRCVPISNHLYFYWYRQILGQKVEFLVSFYNNEISEKSEIFDDQFSVERPDGSNFTLKIRSTKLEDSAMYFCASSVFVSSYNEQFFGPGTRLTVL.